This T cell receptor beta chain was captured in a study of neoadjuvant anti-PD-1 for oral cavity cancer. Most PBMC samples had approximately 500 ng input DNA in six replicates. Some clones are missing from TCRdb's copy, which holds only in-frame ones; the method was immunoSEQ multiplex PCR. The table shows just under 70,000 clones, with approximately 85% occurring only once. Time point reported: after neoadjuvant nivolumab, at surgical resection. The CDR3 consists of 13 residues. Looked up from germline, CDR1 is WSHSY and CDR2 is SAAADI. Trimming at V came to 11 bases and at J to 1 base, leaving 7 bases not matched to a gene.

The V call is TRBV10-2, the J call TRBJ1-1; 7 positions agree with TRBD1. Here the sequenced sample was PBMCs, taken after nivolumab (anti-PD-1) treatment. The sequence came from a person aged 35-80 years with oral cavity squamous cell carcinoma. The CDR3 DNA reads TGCGCCTCAGAGGGACAGAGGAACACTGAAGCTTTCTTT. As protein: CASEGQRNTEAFF.